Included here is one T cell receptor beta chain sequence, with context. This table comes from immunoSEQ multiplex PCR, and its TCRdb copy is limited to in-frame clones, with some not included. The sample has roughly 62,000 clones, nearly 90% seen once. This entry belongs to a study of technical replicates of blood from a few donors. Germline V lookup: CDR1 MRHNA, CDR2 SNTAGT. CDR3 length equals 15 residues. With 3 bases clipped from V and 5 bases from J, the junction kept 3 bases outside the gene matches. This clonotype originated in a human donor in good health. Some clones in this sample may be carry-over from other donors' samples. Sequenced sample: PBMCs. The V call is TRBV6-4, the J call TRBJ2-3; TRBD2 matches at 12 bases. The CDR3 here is CASSELAGGVDTQYF. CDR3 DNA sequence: TGTGCCAGCAGTGAACTAGCGGGGGGCGTAGATACGCAGTATTTT.